The subject of this entry is one TCR beta chain. Its specificity is unknown. This sample was included in a study of CD8+CD57+ T cells in acquired aplastic anemia. Study-wide background: CD4+ and CD8+ cells, once sorted, gave DNA averaging 3.2 ug.

Broader study findings: Simpson's diversity of CD8+ cells was not significantly different in patients compared with controls. Both patients and controls carried the same twenty-nine CD8+ CDR3 sequences.

The use of genomic DNA as template underpinned the TCR beta VDJ and CDR3 profiling. MiXCR was run by TCRdb on the reads, yielding one entry per CDR3 protein. The repertoire has some 280,000 distinct CDR3 sequences, around three fifths of them found once; the top ten carry around 7.6%. Trimming removed 7 bases at V and 8 bases at J, with 17 bases between. The germline gives CDR1 LNHNV, CDR2 YYDKDF (reference sequence). The CDR3 consists of 13 residues. Material for sequencing was sorted CD4+, CD8+, or CD8+CD57+ T cells (not recorded which) from PBMCs. The chain has TRBV15 and TRBJ1-2; perhaps TRBD1 as D (5 bases). This clonotype was sampled from a human donor with severe aplastic anemia or a healthy control (not recorded which). The CDR3 DNA is TGTGCCACCAAGGGGTACCGGGGTAGAGGCTACACCTTC. Amino acid sequence: CATKGYRGRGYTF.